This T cell receptor beta chain was retrieved from a study of blood T cell repertoires in COVID-19. Overall study context: T cells, B-cell-depleted T cells, or PBMCs provided the cDNA or gDNA that served as material.

This clone was observed a few times. Two negative PCRs, clearance, or symptom resolution were required of recovered Cohort 3 donors. Source study methods: The assay estimated nucleated cells by amplifying reference gene primers. TCRdb's table, derived via immunoSEQ multiplex PCR, lists solely in-frame clones and lacks some. The V and J calls and clone size were taken over from that table, and D and trimming were inferred from the DNA. The data hold about 160,000 clones, with under 90% observed a single time. The CDR3 has 16 residues. Trimming pared 3 bases from V and 0 bases from J, leaving 12 bases between. Germline loops: CDR1 WNHNN, CDR2 SYGVQD (reference sequence).

Material for sequencing was PBMCs or T cells enriched from blood (not recorded which). The V and J genes are TRBV10-1 and TRBJ2-1; D remains ambiguous. The sequence came from a woman aged 55-69 years who had recovered from COVID-19. CDR3 loop: CASSDRISGSYNEQFF. CDR3 in DNA: TGCGCCAGCAGTGATCGGATATCGGGCTCCTACAATGAGCAGTTCTTC.